Included here is one T cell receptor (beta chain) sequence, with context. This clone has more than one count but fewer than ten. No cognate antigen has been identified for it. Within one base of it there is no much larger clone, and no base qualities were kept. Each donor gave one peripheral blood draw, approximately 120 mL on average, collected into heparinised tubes. Naive, central memory, regulatory and stem cell-like memory CD4+ T cells were sorted on a BD FACSAria II using a panel including CD45RO, CCR7, CD25, CD127, CD95 and CD27. A purity above 98% was achieved for all sorted populations. PBMCs were separated immediately by Lymphoprep density gradient centrifugation and were stained directly, without being cultured. So that batch effects would be minimized, each experiment stained and sorted samples in pairs, pairing one healthy donor with one patient. The sample is drawn from a study of beta chain features in type 1 diabetes (dated by TCRdb to 2016 to 2019). At the level of the whole study: Mean age, gender distribution, total cell number and subset yield were not different between patients and healthy donors. A total of 90 million to 120 million sorted cells were examined across all samples, and a strong correlation was observed between cell number per subset and RNA yield. In the study, TCRB repertoires of sorted circulating CD4+ T cell subsets from recently diagnosed type 1 diabetes patients were compared with those of matched healthy donors. Regulatory and stem cell-like memory subsets were isolated from only 8 patients and roughly eight healthy donors, whereas naive and central memory subsets came from all 28 donors.

The study at large found these results: Shorter templates might be favored by PCR, yet because patient and control samples were amplified and corrected together, any such skew would affect both groups equally. At VDJ recombination sites, patients with type 1 diabetes made fewer insertions and deleted more nucleotides, a pattern implying thymic rearrangement abnormalities. Because the HLA sub-analyses included only small numbers of individuals, any influence of HLA type on TCRB rearrangement was left unresolved. Type 1 diabetes patients showed a moderate but significant shortening of TCRB CDR3 length in all four CD4+ subsets. Naive, central memory and regulatory TCRB repertoires appeared more similar among patients than among healthy donors. Because cDNA was sequenced instead of genomic DNA, activated cells with high expression could be over-represented, although the groups did not differ in activation or CD3 levels.

For CDR1 and CDR2, the germline V gene lists SGHDN and FVKESK. Inclusive of the bounding cysteine and phenylalanine, the CDR3 is 16 residues long. Only CDR3 DNA remains: 48 bases, in frame from the first base. V lost 2 bases and J lost 4 bases, and the count of bases not matched to a germline gene is 10. All of the isolated RNA was reverse transcribed with the High Capacity cDNA Reverse Transcription Kit, so expressed TCRB transcripts were sequenced. Deep immunoSEQ sequencing was performed on naive, central memory and regulatory T cell samples, with an average of roughly 3.5 million total reads per sample. Sorted cells were lysed in RLT buffer, and RNA was extracted using DNase-treated RNeasy Micro or Mini kits according to cell number. Each cell subset was processed on its own to prevent cross-contamination, while patient and healthy donor samples were processed together. The immunoSEQ multiplex PCR was used to amplify TCRB sequences from cDNA, yielding 87-bp fragments that span the CDR3 region. Sequencing of the amplicons was done on the Illumina HiSeq platform. Per the source publication's procedure: Synthetic template baselines were used to correct PCR bias computationally, reads within Hamming distance 2 were collapsed together, and singletons that could not be merged were discarded. Reads were aligned against IMGT to assign V, D and J genes, CDR3 length and insertions or deletions at six rearrangement sites. Within each subset, clonotype counts were normalized to sorted cell number, and only after that were true diversity and Gini coefficients computed with the tcR R package. The overlap coefficient, calculated on TCRB nucleotide sequences, was used to measure repertoire sharing. Out-of-frame TCRB sequences from naive cells were analyzed to stand in for the pre-selection repertoire. This is the immuneACCESS table as TCRdb keeps it, with only in-frame sequences that have V and J called. A part of the clones is gone; compared with another copy, unresolved V genes explain less than half, and the rest is unexplained. The DNA gave D and trimming, while V, J and clone size come from that table. The sample has 640,000 or so clones on record, around an eighth of them singletons. The ten biggest clones cover about 0.02% of the sample.

The specimen sequenced was naive CD4+ T cells from blood. This sample's cell subset or site label indicates: true naive CD4+ T cells. This receptor was identified in a man between 18 and 29 years old with type 1 diabetes. The sequence joins TRBV14 to TRBJ1-1; 7 of the junction bases match TRBD1. The DNA is as follows: TGTGCCAGCAGCCAACTGGACAGGTCCTATAGCACTGAAGCTTTCTTT. It is translated as CASSQLDRSYSTEAFF. Where the CDR3 stops, the reference TRBV14 and TRBJ1-1 genes take over; the full variable domain is EAGVTQFPSHSVIEKGQTVTLRCDPISGHDNLYWYRRVMGKEIKFLLHFVKESKQDESGMPNNRFLAERTGGTYSTLKVQPAELEDSGVYFCASSQLDRSYSTEAFFGQGTRLTVV.